Below are 31 T cell receptor beta chains sequenced from a single sample in a study of PD-L1 blockade in urothelial cancer. Regarding time point: peripheral blood 6 weeks after treatment start. Using immunoSEQ multiplex PCR, the repertoire was profiled, and TCRdb retains in-frame clones only, with some absent. Of tens of thousands of clones listed, roughly 90% are singletons. This specimen consisted of PBMCs, obtained around atezolizumab (anti-PD-L1) treatment. The receptors stem from a man between 60 and 70 years old with urothelial cancer.

V gene TRBV30 combines with J gene TRBJ1-1, with a tentative D call TRBD1 (5 bases). This CDR3 contains 13 residues. V lost 4 bases to trimming and J lost 1 base, with 10 bases between them. Germline CDR1 GTSNPN, CDR2 SVGIG (reference sequence). CDR3: CAWTEQGNTEAFF. CDR3 in DNA: TGTGCCTGGACGGAGCAGGGGAACACTGAAGCTTTCTTT.

The genes are TRBV29-1 and TRBJ2-1; D remains unclear. Germline CDR1 SQVTM, CDR2 ANQGSEA. The CDR3 covers 16 residues. Deletions cut 0 bases from V and 0 bases from J, with 12 bases between. DNA of the CDR3: TGCAGCGTTGAAGACGAGCGAAAGAGCTCCTACAATGAGCAGTTCTTC. Translated, it gives CSVEDERKSSYNEQFF.

This clone was recorded once. The rearrangement joins TRBV5-4 to TRBJ2-7, with TRBD2 identical over 9 bases. V gave up 2 bases and J gave up 4 bases; unmatched junction bases: 4. Germline CDR1 SGHNT, CDR2 YYREEE (reference sequence). There are 14 residues in the CDR3. This CDR3 is CASSFLAGSYEQYF. In DNA form, the CDR3 reads TGTGCCAGCAGCTTCCTAGCGGGGTCTTACGAGCAGTACTTC.

About this clone: The same CDR3 arises from other DNA sequences in this sample as well. V gene TRBV6-5 combines with J gene TRBJ1-1; D gene uncertain. There are 12 residues in the CDR3. V was cut by 2 bases and J by 4 bases, with 5 bases left in between. Germline V gene data show CDR1 as MNHEY and CDR2 as SVGAGI. CDR3 residues: CASSYGGTEAFF. CDR3 sequence (DNA): TGTGCCAGCAGTTACGGAGGCACTGAAGCTTTCTTT.

The J gene is TRBJ2-6, the V gene TRBV4-1, with TRBD1 matching over 9 bases. CDR1 is MGHRA and CDR2 is YSYEKL in the germline V gene. CDR3 length equals 18 residues. V trimming: 3 bases; J trimming: 0 bases; junction bases outside the gene matches: 6. The DNA for the CDR3 is TGCGCCAGCAGCCACAGGACAGGGGCCTACTCTGGGGCCAACGTCCTGACTTTC. Translated: CASSHRTGAYSGANVLTF.

The chain recombines TRBV28 with TRBJ2-1; TRBD2 matches 7 bases. V dropped 6 bases and J dropped 12; count of bases not matched to a gene: 11. Germline values: CDR1 MDHEN, CDR2 SYDVKM. This CDR3 spans 13 amino acids. The CDR3 DNA reads as TGTGCCAGCAGCTCCGGGGGGTTCGGAAGGCAGTTCTTC. This codes for CASSSGGFGRQFF.

This chain links TRBV4-3 with TRBJ2-4; the match to TRBD2 covers 7 bases. CDR3 length equals 17 residues. Trimming took 0 bases from V and 1 from J; bases not matched to a gene: 6. CDR1 is LGHNA, CDR2 YSLEER, per germline. The CDR3 loop is CASSQDWEGLAKNIQYF. The CDR3 DNA reads TGCGCCAGCAGCCAAGATTGGGAGGGATTGGCCAAAAACATTCAGTACTTC.

The chain has TRBV30 and TRBJ1-2; perhaps TRBD1 as D (5 bases). Trimming left V 4 bases short and J 1 base short, with 16 bases between. The germline V gene has CDR1 GTSNPN and CDR2 SVGIG (reference sequence). The CDR3 length is 15 residues. CDR3 nucleotide sequence: TGTGCCTGGACCTCCTGGGGGGGTGTTAACTATGGCTACACCTTC. This codes for CAWTSWGGVNYGYTF.

The V and J genes are TRBV27 and TRBJ2-5; D gene uncertain. V was clipped by 3 bases and J by 4 bases, with 6 bases between them. CDR1 MNHEY and CDR2 SMNVEV come from the germline V gene (reference sequence). The CDR3 consists of 12 residues. This chain's CDR3 is CASSFTGETQYF. Here the CDR3 DNA reads TGTGCCAGCAGTTTTACGGGAGAGACCCAGTACTTC.

This clone was seen just once. The chain links TRBV6-5 to TRBJ1-5, with D hard to call. Germline-derived CDR1 and CDR2 are MNHEY and SVGAGI. V gave up 2 bases and J gave up 3 bases, with 8 bases separating them. The CDR3 extends over 14 amino acids. CDR3 protein: CASSYNRYNQPQHF. The CDR3, as DNA: TGTGCCAGCAGTTACAACAGATACAATCAGCCCCAGCATTTT.

CDR3 sequence: CASSLHGTGGADGYTF. The CDR3 DNA follows: TGTGCCAGCAGCTTGCATGGGACAGGGGGTGCCGATGGCTACACCTTC. The chain couples TRBV7-3 to TRBJ1-2; TRBD1 aligns across 11 bases. Germline CDR1 SGHTA, CDR2 FQGTGA. The CDR3 runs to 16 residues. V shed 3 bases and J 6 bases; nucleotides not matched to a gene: 9.

The chain is built from TRBV11-3 and TRBJ2-7; possibly TRBD1 for D (6 bases). V was pared by 1 base and J by 3 bases, with 13 bases between. Germline V CDR1 and CDR2: SGHNT, YENEEA. This CDR3 has 15 amino acids. The CDR3 region has the DNA TGTGCCAGCAGCTTAGTCCCAGGGGACATCTACGAGCAGTACTTC. It yields the protein CASSLVPGDIYEQYF.

CDR3 bases: TGTGCCAGCAGTGAACAGGTATCTGGAAACACCATATATTTT. This translates into CASSEQVSGNTIYF. The chain carries TRBV2 and TRBJ1-3, with D hard to call. Germline-derived CDR1 and CDR2 are SNHLY and FYNNEI. Deletions cut 2 bases from V and 1 base from J, with 6 bases between. The CDR3 is 14 amino acids.

The rearrangement uses TRBV4-2 and TRBJ1-3; D uncertain. CDR1 is LGHNA and CDR2 is YNFKEQ in the germline V gene. The V end was cut by 0 bases, the J end by 0 bases, with 12 bases between. The CDR3 runs to 17 residues. The CDR3 bases are TGTGCCAGCAGCCAAGATCTCCCCGTATCCTCTGGAAACACCATATATTTT. It specifies CASSQDLPVSSGNTIYF.

This clone was picked up one time. The rearrangement joins TRBV5-1 to TRBJ2-1; D perhaps matches TRBD1 (7 bases). The CDR3 covers 12 residues. Trimming removed 4 bases from V and 8 bases from J, with 10 bases in between. The germline V gene encodes CDR1 SGHRS and CDR2 YFSETQ. The CDR3 spells CASSAGGYEQFF. CDR3 bases: TGCGCCAGCAGCGCAGGGGGGTATGAGCAGTTCTTC. Complete variable domain (other parts from reference TRBV5-1 and TRBJ2-1): KAGVTQTPRYLIKTRGQQVTLSCSPISGHRSVSWYQQTPGQGLQFLFEYFSETQRNKGNFPGRFSGRQFSNSRSEMNVSTLELGDSALYLCASSAGGYEQFFGPGTRLTVL.

This clone was found a few times. The V gene is TRBV10-1, the J gene TRBJ1-6, with 7 bases matching TRBD1. The CDR3 covers 14 residues. Germline V gives CDR1 WNHNN, CDR2 SYGVQD (reference sequence). Losses at the gene ends were 4 bases for V and 8 bases for J; bases not matched to a gene: 5. CDR3 DNA: TGCGCCAGCAGTGGGGGGACAGCCTATTCACCCCTCCACTTT. Translation: CASSGGTAYSPLHF.

V usage is TRBV25-1 and J usage is TRBJ1-2, with D perhaps matching TRBD1 (6 bases). The V end was cut by 7 bases, the J end by 8 bases, with 11 bases between. The CDR3 loop spans 11 amino acids. Germline V gene lookup returns CDR1 MGHDK and CDR2 SYGVNS. The CDR3, as DNA: TGTGCCAGCATGTGGGGGCGCGGCTACACCTTC. Residues: CASMWGRGYTF.

The chain carries TRBV15 and TRBJ2-1; perhaps TRBD1 as D (5 bases). The CDR3 has 16 residues. Germline assignment: CDR1 LNHNV and CDR2 YYDKDF (reference sequence). V lost 1 base, J lost 4 bases, and 14 bases lay in between. CDR3 nucleotides: TGTGCCACCAGCAGAGGCCCCCCGACAGATTACAATGAGCAGTTCTTC. Translated, it gives CATSRGPPTDYNEQFF. Looking up the rest from reference TRBV15 and TRBJ2-1 gives the full variable domain: DAMVIQNPRYQVTQFGKPVTLSCSQTLNHNVMYWYQQKSSQAPKLLFHYYDKDFNNEADTPDNFQSRRPNTSFCFLDIRSPGLGDTAMYLCATSRGPPTDYNEQFFGPGTRLTVL.

V is TRBV18 and J is TRBJ1-2; D ambiguous. The V and J ends lost 4 bases and 2 bases respectively, with 11 bases between them. CDR3 length: 14 residues. Germline CDR1 is KGHSH and CDR2 is LQKENI. The CDR3 spells CASSQQQQNYGYTF. In DNA form, the CDR3 reads TGTGCCAGCTCACAACAACAACAGAACTATGGCTACACCTTC.

The chain uses TRBV29-1 and TRBJ1-1, with no clear D. Per germline, CDR1 SQVTM and CDR2 ANQGSEA. The CDR3 loop spans 11 amino acids. Trimming stripped 2 bases from V and 11 bases from J, with 12 bases between. CDR3 loop: CSVEIGSGAFF. CDR3 sequence (DNA): TGCAGCGTTGAAATAGGTTCGGGGGCTTTCTTT. The full variable domain, rest sourced from reference TRBV29-1 and TRBJ1-1, is SAVISQKPSRDICQRGTSLTIQCQVDSQVTMMFWYRQQPGQSLTLIATANQGSEATYESGFVIDKFPISRPNLTFSTLTVSNMSPEDSSIYLCSVEIGSGAFFGQGTRLTVV.

This sequence joins TRBV5-6 and TRBJ2-7, with TRBD1 as a possible D gene (6 bases). With 5 bases removed from V and 3 bases from J, the gap between germline ends came to 24 bases. The CDR3 extends over 17 amino acids. Germline V gene data show CDR1 as SGHDT and CDR2 as YYEEEE. In DNA form, the CDR3 reads TGTGCCAGCAGGGTAATCGGAGGTACCGGACAGAGCTACGAGCAGTACTTC. It specifies CASRVIGGTGQSYEQYF.

This clone was counted a single time. The V and J genes are TRBV5-1 and TRBJ2-7; 8 nucleotides align to TRBD1. CDR1 is SGHRS and CDR2 is YFSETQ in the germline V gene. Unmatched junction bases numbered 5, after V lost 0 bases and J lost 6 bases. This CDR3 region has 14 residues. The CDR3 sequence: CASSLVTGEFEQYF. DNA for the CDR3: TGCGCCAGCAGCTTGGTGACAGGGGAGTTCGAGCAGTACTTC.

The chain combines TRBV7-9 with TRBJ2-6; TRBD1 agrees at 8 bases. Germline lookup yields CDR1 SEHNR and CDR2 FQNEAQ (reference sequence). V lost 5 bases to trimming and J lost 3 bases; unmatched junction nucleotides: 9. This CDR3 comprises 17 residues. The CDR3 here is CASSPNRGAFGANVLTF. CDR3 sequence (DNA): TGTGCCAGCAGCCCTAACAGGGGGGCCTTTGGGGCCAACGTCCTGACTTTC.

This chain uses TRBV6-4 with TRBJ1-3, with D uncertain. The CDR3 sequence is 13 residues long. The V and J ends lost 3 bases and 0 bases respectively, with 3 bases between them. The germline V gene encodes CDR1 MRHNA and CDR2 SNTAGT. The CDR3 DNA is TGTGCCAGCAGTGAGGCCTCTGGAAACACCATATATTTT. Protein: CASSEASGNTIYF.

The V call is TRBV7-6, the J call TRBJ2-7, with TRBD2 identical over 8 bases. V lost 3 bases, J lost 1 base, and 2 bases stayed unmatched. This CDR3 comprises 14 residues. Per germline, CDR1 SGHVS and CDR2 FNYEAQ. DNA of the CDR3: TGTGCCAGCAGCTTCTCTAGCGGGTCCTACGAGCAGTACTTC. It is translated as CASSFSSGSYEQYF.

The count of this clone is one. The chain carries TRBV5-6 and TRBJ1-5; no firm D call. Germline values: CDR1 SGHDT, CDR2 YYEEEE. The V end was cut by 1 base, the J end by 1 base, with 15 bases between. The length of the CDR3 is 17 residues. The CDR3, as DNA: TGTGCCAGCAGCTTGTTTTCGAGGGCGAGGAGCAATCAGCCCCAGCATTTT. Protein sequence: CASSLFSRARSNQPQHF.

The V call is TRBV11-3, the J call TRBJ2-5; possible D gene TRBD1, 5 bases. The germline gives CDR1 SGHNT, CDR2 YENEEA. The CDR3 contains 14 residues. Trimming removed 5 bases at V and 5 bases at J, with 15 bases between. The CDR3 coding sequence is TGTGCCAGCAGCCCTTCTTCAGCAGGGGAGACCCAGTACTTC. Translating it yields CASSPSSAGETQYF.

The chain employs TRBV30 and TRBJ2-7, with TRBD2 as a possible D gene (6 bases). V was pared by 4 bases and J by 4 bases, with 11 bases between. The CDR3 runs to 12 residues. Germline CDR1 is GTSNPN and CDR2 is SVGIG (reference sequence). CDR3 sequence (DNA): TGTGCCTGGACCGGGACTGGATACGAGCAGTACTTC. Protein sequence: CAWTGTGYEQYF.

The chain is built from TRBV6-5 and TRBJ2-7, with a tentative D call TRBD1 (6 bases). The CDR3 has 13 amino acids. Trimming shortened V by 4 bases and J by 2 bases, and 9 bases separated the two germline ends. Germline V gives CDR1 MNHEY, CDR2 SVGAGI. The CDR3 region is CASSSGATYEQYF. CDR3 nucleotides: TGTGCCAGCAGTTCAGGGGCGACCTACGAGCAGTACTTC.

This chain joins TRBV5-1 and TRBJ2-1; TRBD2 aligns across 9 bases. The CDR3 runs to 19 residues. Germline CDR1 and CDR2: SGHRS and YFSETQ. The ends lost 5 bases at V and 1 base at J; junction bases unmatched: 16. CDR3 nucleotides: TGCGCCAGCAGTTCGTTTGGTCTAGCGGGGACCCTTTCCTACAATGAGCAGTTCTTC. Its protein is CASSSFGLAGTLSYNEQFF.

CDR3: CASTTQSMKWQYF. DNA of the CDR3: TGTGCCAGCACTACTCAAAGTATGAAGTGGCAGTATTTT. The rearrangement uses TRBV27 and TRBJ2-3; D unclear. The V end was cut by 7 bases, the J end by 11 bases, with 19 bases between. Per germline, CDR1 MNHEY and CDR2 SMNVEV (reference sequence). CDR3 length equals 13 residues.